The source of this TCR beta chain is a study of blood T cell repertoires in COVID-19. At the level of the study: Acute and convalescent COVID-19 specimens originated in the United States, Italy and Spain. Sample material is recorded as cDNA or gDNA derived from T cells, B-cell-depleted T cells, or PBMCs.

V lost 6 bases and J lost 4; bases outside the gene matches: 3. Germline V gene lookup returns CDR1 SGHTA and CDR2 FQGNSA. This CDR3 comprises 13 residues. Profiled with immunoSEQ multiplex PCR; TCRdb holds only in-frame clones, not every one. Of fewer than 65,000 clones listed, approximately 87% are singletons. This sequence was found in a human donor in a cohort sampled during active COVID-19. The J gene is TRBJ1-1, the V gene TRBV7-2, with TRBD1 matching 9 bases. The sequencing sample was made of peripheral blood. CDR3 protein: CASRVDRGTEAFF. The CDR3 nucleotides are TGTGCCAGCAGGGTGGACAGGGGCACTGAAGCTTTCTTT.